These 21 T cell receptor beta chains were sequenced from one sample in a study of shared clonotypes between healthy human individuals. It was CD45RO-negative cells, positively selected for CCR7, that made up naive CD8 cells, with terminally differentiated effector memory CD45RA+ cells excluded. Method: immunoSEQ multiplex PCR; TCRdb's copy keeps in-frame clones and lacks some. The sample includes 2 million or so clones, about 95% of them seen just once. Sequenced: naive CD8+ T cells sorted from blood. Every receptor here comes from a man younger than 35 in good health.

The V call is TRBV29-1, the J call TRBJ1-1; D unresolved. The V gene lost 3 bases and the J gene lost 1 base, with 12 bases spanning the gap. The CDR3 contains 14 residues. Germline V CDR1 and CDR2: SQVTM, ANQGSEA. CDR3 protein: CSVDLGQSNTEAFF. The CDR3 region has the DNA TGCAGCGTTGATCTAGGGCAGTCGAACACTGAAGCTTTCTTT.

The chain combines TRBV11-1 with TRBJ2-7, with D perhaps matching TRBD1 or TRBD2 (5 bases each). There are 13 residues in the CDR3. Trimming shortened V by 1 base and J by 7 bases, and 11 bases separated the two germline ends. CDR1 is SGHAT, CDR2 FQDESV, per germline (reference sequence). CDR3 region: CASSLGGAEEQYF. The CDR3 DNA sequence: TGTGCCAGCAGCTTAGGAGGGGCTGAAGAGCAGTACTTC.

This chain joins TRBV28 and TRBJ2-3; tentative D call: TRBD1 (5 bases). Trimming cost V 1 base and J 2 bases, with 7 bases left between them. Germline V lookup: CDR1 MDHEN, CDR2 SYDVKM. The CDR3 covers 14 residues. The CDR3 loop reads CASSLSTDTDTQYF. CDR3 coding DNA: TGTGCCAGCAGTTTATCGACAGACACAGATACGCAGTATTTT.

Only one count was recorded for this clone. The chain joins TRBV28 to TRBJ1-4; D unclear. The CDR3 spans 13 residues. Trimming removed 5 bases at V and 5 bases at J, with 9 bases between. Germline values: CDR1 MDHEN, CDR2 SYDVKM. The CDR3 protein is CASSPRPNEKLFF. In nucleotides, the CDR3 is TGTGCCAGCAGTCCTAGACCCAATGAAAAACTGTTTTTT. Together with reference TRBV28 and TRBJ1-4, the CDR3 gives the full variable domain: DVKVTQSSRYLVKRTGEKVFLECVQDMDHENMFWYRQDPGLGLRLIYFSYDVKMKEKGDIPEGYSVSREKKERFSLILESASTNQTSMYLCASSPRPNEKLFFGSGTQLSVL.

The chain carries TRBV4-2 and TRBJ2-1, with 7 bases that match TRBD1. From germline, CDR1 is LGHNA and CDR2 YNFKEQ. J was trimmed by 0 bases and V by 3 bases; bases with no gene match: 5. This CDR3 is 16 amino acids long. The CDR3 spells CASSHKTGISYNEQFF. DNA of the CDR3: TGTGCCAGCAGCCACAAGACAGGGATCTCCTACAATGAGCAGTTCTTC.

The V gene is TRBV10-1, the J gene TRBJ2-7, with D possibly being TRBD2 (5 bases). The CDR3 loop spans 17 amino acids. V gave up 0 bases and J gave up 5 bases, with 20 bases separating them. CDR1 and CDR2 (germline): WNHNN, SYGVQD (reference sequence). The CDR3 reads CASSESPRQEGIDEQYF. The CDR3 DNA sequence: TGCGCCAGCAGTGAGTCGCCTCGACAAGAGGGAATCGACGAGCAGTACTTC.

The rearrangement joins TRBV7-2 to TRBJ2-2; 9 bases line up with TRBD1. V was pared by 7 bases and J by 6 bases, with 9 bases of the junction left unmatched. The CDR3 consists of 15 residues. CDR1 and CDR2 from the germline V gene are SGHTA and FQGNSA. CDR3 nucleotide sequence: TGTGCCAGCAAACCTCGGGACAGGGTTGCCGGGGAGCTGTTTTTT. Translation gives CASKPRDRVAGELFF.

This clone was observed a single time. The rearrangement uses TRBV21-1 and TRBJ1-3. TRBV21-1 is an annotated pseudogene. The length of the CDR3 is 15 residues. CDR3 sequence (DNA): TGTGCCAGCTTTAAGTGTGGGTTATCGGGAAACACCATATATTTT. Translating it yields CASFKCGLSGNTIYF.

On this clone itself: Within the sample, other DNA sequences also encode this same CDR3. The chain combines TRBV30 with TRBJ2-7; D remains ambiguous. CDR1 and CDR2 from the germline V gene are GTSNPN and SVGIG (reference sequence). The CDR3 runs to 11 residues. The ends were cut back, 2 bases at V and 5 bases at J, with 7 bases in the middle. The CDR3 is CAWSPSNEQYF. The CDR3 bases are TGTGCCTGGAGTCCGAGTAACGAGCAGTACTTC.

This clone appeared a single time. Other DNA sequences in the same sample also yield this CDR3. This sequence joins TRBV19 and TRBJ2-7; 8 bases align to TRBD1. Germline V lookup: CDR1 LNHDA, CDR2 SQIVND (reference sequence). The V and J ends lost 6 bases and 3 bases, in that order; junction bases with no gene match: 4. The CDR3 totals 13 residues. The CDR3 loop reads CASSLGQGYEQYF. Here the CDR3 DNA reads TGTGCCAGTAGCCTCGGACAGGGCTACGAGCAGTACTTC.

Details on this clone: At the DNA level, this CDR3 is encoded by other sequences in the same sample as well. This chain joins TRBV27 and TRBJ2-5, with unresolved D. The CDR3 covers 14 residues. V was shortened by 2 bases and J by 0 bases, with 7 bases between the two germline ends. CDR1 is MNHEY and CDR2 is SMNVEV in the germline V gene (reference sequence). The CDR3, as DNA: TGTGCCAGCAGTTTAAGACCGTACCAAGAGACCCAGTACTTC. Protein product: CASSLRPYQETQYF.

This clone was counted once. J is TRBJ2-1 and V is TRBV9; a weak D match, TRBD1 (6 bases). Trimming removed 3 bases at V and 4 bases at J, with 14 bases between. Germline lookup yields CDR1 SGDLS and CDR2 YYNGEE. The CDR3 loop spans 15 amino acids. CDR3 coding DNA: TGTGCCAGCAGCGCGACAGGAACCCAGTACAATGAGCAGTTCTTC. Translating gives CASSATGTQYNEQFF.

The chain carries TRBV11-3 and TRBJ2-7; D not resolved. This CDR3 is built from 12 residues. The V gene lost 3 bases and the J gene lost 6 bases, with 9 bases spanning the gap. Per germline, CDR1 SGHNT and CDR2 YENEEA. In DNA, the CDR3 is TGTGCCAGCAGCTTCGGACCTCGCGAGCAGTACTTC. It specifies CASSFGPREQYF.

Concerning this clone itself: Other DNA sequences in the same sample also yield this CDR3. The chain is built from TRBV9 and TRBJ1-6; TRBD1 agrees at 8 bases. The V gene end was trimmed by 3 bases and the J gene end by 7 bases; junction bases not matched to a gene: 3. The CDR3 runs to 14 residues. Germline CDR1 SGDLS, CDR2 YYNGEE. DNA for the CDR3: TGTGCCAGCAGCGAGACAGGGGTAAATTCACCCCTCCACTTT. It is translated as CASSETGVNSPLHF.

This clone was observed a handful of times. The chain joins TRBV27 to TRBJ1-5; 9 bases align to TRBD1. V gave up 10 bases and J gave up 5 bases; unmatched junction bases: 6. The length of the CDR3 is 13 residues. Per germline, CDR1 MNHEY and CDR2 SMNVEV (reference sequence). CDR3 in DNA: TGTGCCACTGCGGGGACAGGGTATCAGCCCCAGCATTTT. Translation: CATAGTGYQPQHF.

This clone was detected once. The J gene is TRBJ1-2, the V gene TRBV9; 8 positions agree with TRBD1. Germline loops: CDR1 SGDLS, CDR2 YYNGEE. V trimming: 2 bases; J trimming: 3 bases; junction bases outside the gene matches: 9. The CDR3 runs 16 residues. CDR3 nucleotides: TGTGCCAGCAGCGTGACAAGGACAGGGCTGGACTATGGCTACACCTTC. Its translation is CASSVTRTGLDYGYTF.

The chain recombines TRBV2 with TRBJ1-1, with D unclear. The CDR3 is 8 residues long. The germline V gene has CDR1 SNHLY and CDR2 FYNNEI. Trimming cost V 6 bases and J 10 bases, with 3 bases left between them. The CDR3 region is CASSVAFF. The DNA of the CDR3 is TGTGCCAGCAGCGTAGCTTTCTTT.

The chain's CDR3 is CASSYREYTEAFF. DNA for the CDR3: TGTGCCAGCAGTTACAGAGAGTACACTGAAGCTTTCTTT. This chain links TRBV6-6 with TRBJ1-1; D gene unclear. The ends were cut back, 2 bases at V and 3 bases at J, with 7 bases in the middle. Germline values: CDR1 MNHNY, CDR2 SVGAGI (reference sequence). The CDR3 contains 13 residues.

This rearrangement joins TRBV5-6 to TRBJ1-2; D is undetermined. The CDR3 extends over 14 amino acids. V dropped 4 bases and J dropped 5 bases, with 15 bases sitting between them. The germline V gene encodes CDR1 SGHDT and CDR2 YYEEEE. The CDR3 bases are TGTGCCAGCAGCACGGGTCACAGTATATATGGCTACACCTTC. Translating gives CASSTGHSIYGYTF.

CDR3 sequence reads: CASSQKPGIPIPLLANYGYTF. CDR3 DNA: TGCGCCAGCAGTCAAAAGCCAGGAATACCCATCCCGCTGTTAGCTAACTATGGCTACACCTTC. J is TRBJ1-2 and V is TRBV23-1; D is unclear. TRBV23-1 is sorted into the ORF group, with uncertain function. Trimming took off 2 bases at V and 0 bases at J, with 28 bases between the two ends. The CDR3 length is 21 residues.

The J gene is TRBJ1-1, the V gene TRBV10-3, with a tentative D call TRBD1 (6 bases). V lost 0 bases and J lost 2, with 13 bases in between. This CDR3 contains 16 residues. CDR1 and CDR2 (germline): ENHRY, SYGVKD. CDR3: CAISESTGGGNTEAFF. The CDR3 bases are TGTGCCATCAGTGAGTCGACAGGTGGGGGAAACACTGAAGCTTTCTTT.